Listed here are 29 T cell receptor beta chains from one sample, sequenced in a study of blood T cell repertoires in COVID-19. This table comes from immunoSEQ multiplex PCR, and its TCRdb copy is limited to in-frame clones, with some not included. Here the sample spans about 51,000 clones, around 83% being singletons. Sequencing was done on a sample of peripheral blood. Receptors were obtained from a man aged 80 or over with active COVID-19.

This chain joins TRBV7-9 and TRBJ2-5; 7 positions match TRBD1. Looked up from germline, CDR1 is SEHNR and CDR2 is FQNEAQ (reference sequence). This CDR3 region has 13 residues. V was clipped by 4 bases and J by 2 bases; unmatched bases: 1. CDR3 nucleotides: TGTGCCAGCAGCTGGGGACAGCAAGAGACCCAGTACTTC. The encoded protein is CASSWGQQETQYF.

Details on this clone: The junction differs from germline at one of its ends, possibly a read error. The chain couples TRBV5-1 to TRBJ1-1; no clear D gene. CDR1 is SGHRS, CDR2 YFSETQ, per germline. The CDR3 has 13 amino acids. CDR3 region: CASRLGENTEAFF. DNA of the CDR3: TGCGCCAGCCGCTTAGGAGAGAACACTGAAGCTTTCTTT.

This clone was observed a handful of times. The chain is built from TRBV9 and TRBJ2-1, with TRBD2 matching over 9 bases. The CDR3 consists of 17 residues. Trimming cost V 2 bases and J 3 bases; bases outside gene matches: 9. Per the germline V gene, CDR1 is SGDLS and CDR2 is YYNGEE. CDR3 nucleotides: TGTGCCAGCAGCGTGGGCGGGAGGGCCGCTTTCTACAATGAGCAGTTCTTC. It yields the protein CASSVGGRAAFYNEQFF.

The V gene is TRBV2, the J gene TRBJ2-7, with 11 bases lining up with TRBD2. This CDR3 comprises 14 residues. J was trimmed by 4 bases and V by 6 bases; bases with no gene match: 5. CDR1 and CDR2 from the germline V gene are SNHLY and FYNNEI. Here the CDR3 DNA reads TGTGCCAGCAGGGCGACTAGCGGGATGTACGAGCAGTACTTC. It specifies CASRATSGMYEQYF. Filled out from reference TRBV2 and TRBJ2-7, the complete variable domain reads EPEVTQTPSHQVTQMGQEVILRCVPISNHLYFYWYRQILGQKVEFLVSFYNNEISEKSEIFDDQFSVERPDGSNFTLKIRSTKLEDSAMYFCASRATSGMYEQYFGPGTRLTVT.

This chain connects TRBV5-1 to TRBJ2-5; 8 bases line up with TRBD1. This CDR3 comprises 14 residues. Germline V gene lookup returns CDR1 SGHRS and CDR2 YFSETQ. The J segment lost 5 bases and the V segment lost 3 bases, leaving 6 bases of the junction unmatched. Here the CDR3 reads CASSYGTGGETQYF. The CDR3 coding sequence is TGCGCCAGCAGCTACGGGACAGGTGGTGAGACCCAGTACTTC.

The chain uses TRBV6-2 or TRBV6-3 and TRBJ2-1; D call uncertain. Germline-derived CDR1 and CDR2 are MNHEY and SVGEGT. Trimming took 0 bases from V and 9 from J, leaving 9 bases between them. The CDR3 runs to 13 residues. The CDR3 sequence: CASSYSITFEQFF. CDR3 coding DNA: TGTGCCAGCAGTTACTCGATTACTTTTGAGCAGTTCTTC.

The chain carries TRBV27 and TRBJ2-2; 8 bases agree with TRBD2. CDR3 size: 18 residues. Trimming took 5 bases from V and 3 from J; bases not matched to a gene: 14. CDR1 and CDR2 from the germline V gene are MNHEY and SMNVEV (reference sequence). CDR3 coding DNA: TGTGCCAGCAGTAAAGCGGGAGCCTCTCGTCTCGACACCGGGGAGCTGTTTTTT. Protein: CASSKAGASRLDTGELFF.

CDR3 bases: TGCGCCAGCAGCTCCGGGAGTGTCGCAGATACGCAGTATTTT. As protein: CASSSGSVADTQYF. This rearrangement joins TRBV5-1 to TRBJ2-3, with D perhaps matching TRBD2 (6 bases). With 3 bases removed from V and 4 bases from J, the gap between germline ends came to 12 bases. CDR1 is SGHRS and CDR2 is YFSETQ in the germline V gene. This CDR3 spans 14 amino acids.

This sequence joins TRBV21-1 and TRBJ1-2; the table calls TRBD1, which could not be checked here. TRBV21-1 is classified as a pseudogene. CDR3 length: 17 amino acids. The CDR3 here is CASSKRGGQGPSYGYTF. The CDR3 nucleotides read TGTGCCAGCAGCAAAAGGGGAGGACAGGGGCCATCCTATGGCTACACCTTC.

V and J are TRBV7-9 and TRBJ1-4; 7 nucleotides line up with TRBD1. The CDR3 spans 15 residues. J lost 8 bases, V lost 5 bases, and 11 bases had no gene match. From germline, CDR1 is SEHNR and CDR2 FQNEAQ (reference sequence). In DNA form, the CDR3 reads TGTGCCAGCAGCCTTCAACAGGGGCTGGGGGAAAAACTGTTTTTT. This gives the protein CASSLQQGLGEKLFF. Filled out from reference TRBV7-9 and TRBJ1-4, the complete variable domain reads DTGVSQNPRHKITKRGQNVTFRCDPISEHNRLYWYRQTLGQGPEFLTYFQNEAQLEKSRLLSDRFSAERPKGSFSTLEIQRTEQGDSAMYLCASSLQQGLGEKLFFGSGTQLSVL.

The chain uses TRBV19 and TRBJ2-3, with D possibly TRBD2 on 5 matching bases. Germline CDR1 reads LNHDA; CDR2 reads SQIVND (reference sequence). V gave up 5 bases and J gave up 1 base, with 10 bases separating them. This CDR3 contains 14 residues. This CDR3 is CASSEGGGTDTQYF. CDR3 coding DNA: TGTGCCAGTAGTGAGGGTGGCGGCACAGATACGCAGTATTTT.

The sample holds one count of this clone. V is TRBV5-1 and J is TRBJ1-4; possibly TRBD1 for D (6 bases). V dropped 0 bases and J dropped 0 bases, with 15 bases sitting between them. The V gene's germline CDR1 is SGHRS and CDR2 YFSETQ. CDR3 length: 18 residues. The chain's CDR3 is CASSLAAGARATNEKLFF. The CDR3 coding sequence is TGCGCCAGCAGCTTGGCGGCAGGGGCGAGGGCAACTAATGAAAAACTGTTTTTT.

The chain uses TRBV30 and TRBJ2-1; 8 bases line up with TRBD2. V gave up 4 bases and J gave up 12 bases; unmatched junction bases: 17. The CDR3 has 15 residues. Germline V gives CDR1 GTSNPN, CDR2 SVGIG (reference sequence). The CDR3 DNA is TGTGCCTGGACCAGATCGCGGGAGGCCCCCATTGGGCAGTTCTTC. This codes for CAWTRSREAPIGQFF.

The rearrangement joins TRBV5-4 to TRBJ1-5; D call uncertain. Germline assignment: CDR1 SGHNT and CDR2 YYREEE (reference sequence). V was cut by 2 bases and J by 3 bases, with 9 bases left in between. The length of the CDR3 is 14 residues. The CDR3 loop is CASSLEGYNQPQHF. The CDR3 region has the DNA TGTGCCAGCAGCTTAGAGGGCTACAATCAGCCCCAGCATTTT.

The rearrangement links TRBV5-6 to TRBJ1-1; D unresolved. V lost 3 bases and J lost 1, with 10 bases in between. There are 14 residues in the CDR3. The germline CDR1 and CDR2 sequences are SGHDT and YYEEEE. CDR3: CASSSRLGNTEAFF. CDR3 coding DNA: TGTGCCAGCAGCTCCCGACTGGGGAACACTGAAGCTTTCTTT.

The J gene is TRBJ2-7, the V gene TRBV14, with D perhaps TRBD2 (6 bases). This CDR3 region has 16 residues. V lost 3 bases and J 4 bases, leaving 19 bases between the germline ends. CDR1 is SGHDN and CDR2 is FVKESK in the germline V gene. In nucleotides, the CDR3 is TGTGCCAGCAGCCAGGGTTCCGGGAGAATCAATTACGAGCAGTACTTC. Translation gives CASSQGSGRINYEQYF.

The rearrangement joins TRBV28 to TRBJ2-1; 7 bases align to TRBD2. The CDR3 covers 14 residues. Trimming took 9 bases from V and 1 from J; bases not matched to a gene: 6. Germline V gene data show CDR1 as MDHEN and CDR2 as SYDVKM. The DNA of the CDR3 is TGTGCCAGTGTAGGCGGGGGTTCCTACAATGAGCAGTTCTTC. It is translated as CASVGGGSYNEQFF.

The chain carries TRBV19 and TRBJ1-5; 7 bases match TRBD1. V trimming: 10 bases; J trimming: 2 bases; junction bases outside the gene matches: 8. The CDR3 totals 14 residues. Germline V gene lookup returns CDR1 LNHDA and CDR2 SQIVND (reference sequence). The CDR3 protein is CATTLTGGNQPQHF. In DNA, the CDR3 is TGTGCCACTACTCTCACAGGGGGCAATCAGCCCCAGCATTTT.

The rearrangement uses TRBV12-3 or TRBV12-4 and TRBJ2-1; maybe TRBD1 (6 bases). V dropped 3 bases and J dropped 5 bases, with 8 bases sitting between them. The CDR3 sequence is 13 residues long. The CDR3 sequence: CASSFSGDNEQFF. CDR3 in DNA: TGTGCCAGCAGTTTTTCAGGGGACAATGAGCAGTTCTTC.

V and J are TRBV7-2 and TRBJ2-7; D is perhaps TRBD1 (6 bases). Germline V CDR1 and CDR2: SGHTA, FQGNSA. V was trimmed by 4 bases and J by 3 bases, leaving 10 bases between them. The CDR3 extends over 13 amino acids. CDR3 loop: CASSWGQNYEQYF. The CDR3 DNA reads TGTGCCAGCAGCTGGGGACAAAACTACGAGCAGTACTTC. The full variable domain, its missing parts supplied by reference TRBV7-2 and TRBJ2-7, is GAGVSQSPSNKVTEKGKDVELRCDPISGHTALYWYRQSLGQGLEFLIYFQGNSAPDKSGLPSDRFSAERTGGSVSTLTIQRTQQEDSAVYLCASSWGQNYEQYFGPGTRLTVT.

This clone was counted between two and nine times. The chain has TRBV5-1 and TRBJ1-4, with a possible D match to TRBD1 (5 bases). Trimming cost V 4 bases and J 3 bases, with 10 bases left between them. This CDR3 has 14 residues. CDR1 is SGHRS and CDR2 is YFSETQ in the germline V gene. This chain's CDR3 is CASSPGGANEKLFF. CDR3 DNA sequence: TGCGCCAGCAGCCCCGGGGGGGCTAATGAAAAACTGTTTTTT.

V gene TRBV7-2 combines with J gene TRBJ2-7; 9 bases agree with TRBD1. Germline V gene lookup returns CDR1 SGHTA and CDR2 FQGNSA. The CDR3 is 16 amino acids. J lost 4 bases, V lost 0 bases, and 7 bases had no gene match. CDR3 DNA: TGTGCCAGCAGCTTAGCGACAACAGGGGGCTGGTACGAGCAGTACTTC. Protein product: CASSLATTGGWYEQYF.

The CDR3 DNA reads as TGTGCCAGCAGCCAAGCACCTAGCGGGAGGTTTGAGCAGTACTTC. It codes for CASSQAPSGRFEQYF. This chain uses TRBV3-1 (or the pseudogene TRBV3-2) with TRBJ2-7, with 11 bases fitting TRBD2. V trimming: 1 base; J trimming: 7 bases; junction bases outside the gene matches: 6. The CDR3 has 15 residues. Germline CDR1 and CDR2: LGHDT and YNNKEL (reference sequence).

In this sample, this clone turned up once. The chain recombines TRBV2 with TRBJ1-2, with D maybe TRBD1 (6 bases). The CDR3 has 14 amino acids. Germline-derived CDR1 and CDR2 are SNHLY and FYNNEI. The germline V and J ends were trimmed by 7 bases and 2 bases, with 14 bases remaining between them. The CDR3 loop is CASISDTGNYGYTF. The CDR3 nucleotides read TGTGCCAGCATTTCCGACACAGGGAACTATGGCTACACCTTC.

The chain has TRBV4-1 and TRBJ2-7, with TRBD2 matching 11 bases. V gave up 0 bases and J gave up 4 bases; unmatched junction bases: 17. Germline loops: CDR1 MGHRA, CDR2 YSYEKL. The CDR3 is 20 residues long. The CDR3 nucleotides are TGCGCCAGCAGCCAAGAAGATATTCAGGGAGCTAGCGGGAGGAATTACGAGCAGTACTTC. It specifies CASSQEDIQGASGRNYEQYF.

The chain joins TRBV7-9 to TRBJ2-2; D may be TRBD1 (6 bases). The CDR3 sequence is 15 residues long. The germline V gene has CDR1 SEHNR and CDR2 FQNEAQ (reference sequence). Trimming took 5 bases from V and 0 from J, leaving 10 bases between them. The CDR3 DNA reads TGTGCCAGCAGCCGCGGACAGACGAACACCGGGGAGCTGTTTTTT. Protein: CASSRGQTNTGELFF.

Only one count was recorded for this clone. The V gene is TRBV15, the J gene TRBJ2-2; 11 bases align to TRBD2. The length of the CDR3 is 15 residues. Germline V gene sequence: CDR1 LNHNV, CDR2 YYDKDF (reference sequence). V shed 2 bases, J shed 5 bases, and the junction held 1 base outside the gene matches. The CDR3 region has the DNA TGTGCCACCAGCAGACGGACTAGCGGGACCGGGGAGCTGTTTTTT. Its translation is CATSRRTSGTGELFF. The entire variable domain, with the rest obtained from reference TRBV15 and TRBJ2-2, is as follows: DAMVIQNPRYQVTQFGKPVTLSCSQTLNHNVMYWYQQKSSQAPKLLFHYYDKDFNNEADTPDNFQSRRPNTSFCFLDIRSPGLGDTAMYLCATSRRTSGTGELFFGEGSRLTVL.

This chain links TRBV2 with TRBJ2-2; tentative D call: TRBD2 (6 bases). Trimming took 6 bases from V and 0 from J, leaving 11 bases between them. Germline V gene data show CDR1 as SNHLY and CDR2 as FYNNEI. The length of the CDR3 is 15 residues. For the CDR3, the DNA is TGTGCCAGCAGGGTAGCGGCGACGAACACCGGGGAGCTGTTTTTT. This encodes CASRVAATNTGELFF.

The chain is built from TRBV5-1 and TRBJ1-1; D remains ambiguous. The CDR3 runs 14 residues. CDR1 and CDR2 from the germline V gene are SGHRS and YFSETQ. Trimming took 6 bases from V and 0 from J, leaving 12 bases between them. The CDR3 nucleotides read TGCGCCAGCAATCAGGCAGGAATGAACACTGAAGCTTTCTTT. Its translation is CASNQAGMNTEAFF.